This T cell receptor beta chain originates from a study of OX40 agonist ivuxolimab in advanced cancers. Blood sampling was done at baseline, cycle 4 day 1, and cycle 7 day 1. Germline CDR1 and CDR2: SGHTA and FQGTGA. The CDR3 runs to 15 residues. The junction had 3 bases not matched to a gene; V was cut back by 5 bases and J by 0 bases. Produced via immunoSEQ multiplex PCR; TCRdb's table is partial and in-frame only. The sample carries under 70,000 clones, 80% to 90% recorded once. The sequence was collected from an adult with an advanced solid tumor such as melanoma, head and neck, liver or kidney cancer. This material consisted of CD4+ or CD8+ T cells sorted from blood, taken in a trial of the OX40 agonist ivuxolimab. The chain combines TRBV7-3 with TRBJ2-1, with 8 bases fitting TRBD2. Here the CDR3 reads CASSPGGASYNEQFF. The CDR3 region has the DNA TGTGCCAGCAGCCCGGGGGGGGCCTCCTACAATGAGCAGTTCTTC.